This T cell receptor (beta chain) originates from a study of metastatic and nonmetastatic thyroid tumors. Findings and caveats of the study: According to reports, the diversity of TCR beta was significantly higher in malignant thyroid tumors than in benign nodules, and this held in both blood and tumor samples.

Thyroid surgery had not been preceded by any treatment in any patient. This clone was found many times. No antigen is known for it. Authors' methods: Researchers built a distant-metastasis classifier for papillary thyroid cancer that drew on CDR3 differences across clinicopathological groups. MiXCR re-clonotyped the PCR reads for TCRdb. The V and J calls were not made by the authors but by TCRdb's processing. The data show 64,000 or so clones, around 15% seen once. V was trimmed by 8 bases and J by 9 bases, leaving 5 bases between them. The length of the CDR3 is 9 residues. Germline CDR1 and CDR2: ENHRY and SYGVKD.

The source of this sequence is a male donor with papillary thyroid cancer or a benign thyroid nodule (not recorded which). Some clones in this sample may be carry-over from other donors' samples. This chain links TRBV10-3 with TRBJ2-4, with D hard to call. The sample comprised blood. In DNA form, the CDR3 reads TGTGCCATCGTGGCCATTCAGTACTTC. It translates to CAIVAIQYF.